Listed below are T cell receptor beta chains from one sample, sequenced in a study of blood T cell repertoires in COVID-19. Method: immunoSEQ multiplex PCR; TCRdb's copy keeps in-frame clones and lacks some. The sample records roughly 210,000 clones, around 86% being singletons. Source material: PBMCs or T cells enriched from blood (not recorded which). The source is a man aged 25-45 years in a cohort exposed to, infected with or recovered from COVID-19 (not recorded which). CDR3s include the opening cysteine and the closing phenylalanine or tryptophan. The D gene is left open where the match is weak. The size of a clone is reported for some rows only, either as once, few or many, or as a class for expanded clones.

size	D	J	V	DNA	CDR3
-	TRBD1	TRBJ2-4	TRBV5-4	TGTGCCAGCAGCCCACAGGGGCGAAAGGACATTCAGTACTTC	CASSPQGRKDIQYF
-	TRBD2	TRBJ2-2	TRBV4-1	TGCGCCAGCACAGGGACTACGAACACCGGGGAGCTGTTTTTT	CASTGTTNTGELFF
-	TRBD1	TRBJ1-2	TRBV29-1	TGCAGCGCCGGGAGGACAGGGTCCTATGGCTACACCTTC	CSAGRTGSYGYTF
-	-	TRBJ2-7	TRBV4-1	TGCGCCAGCAGCCAAGATGGCACCCTGGGGGGCGAGCAGTACTTC	CASSQDGTLGGEQYF
-	-	TRBJ2-7	TRBV29-1	TGCAGCGCGGGGAGGGGGACCTACGAGCAGTACTTC	CSAGRGTYEQYF
-	-	TRBJ1-6	TRBV6-5	TGTGCCAGCATTAGTCTGACCGGGGGATGGTCACCCCTCCACTTT	CASISLTGGWSPLHF
-	-	TRBJ2-1	TRBV5-1	TGCGCCAGCAGCGCGGGGACAGCAATATACAATGAGCAGTTCTTC	CASSAGTAIYNEQFF
-	TRBD2	TRBJ2-7	TRBV28	TGTGCCAGCAGTTTATTTTGGCGTCTAGCGGGACTAAGCTCCTACGAGCAGTACTTC	CASSLFWRLAGLSSYEQYF
-	-	TRBJ2-3	TRBV6-5	TGTGCCAGCAGTTACCGGGACTCCACAGATACGCAGTATTTT	CASSYRDSTDTQYF
-	TRBD1	TRBJ2-3	TRBV6-1	TGTGCCAGCAGTGAAGCGCCTATGACAGGGGGCCGGCCCTTGAAGTATTTT	CASSEAPMTGGRPLKYF
-	-	TRBJ2-7	TRBV9	TGTGCCAGCAGCATCAATAGCGGACCCTCCTACGAGCAGTACTTC	CASSINSGPSYEQYF
-	-	TRBJ2-1	TRBV18	TGTGCCAGCTCACCTCTCACCGGGTCCTACAATGAGCAGTTCTTC	CASSPLTGSYNEQFF
few	-	TRBJ1-1	TRBV7-8	TGTGCCAGCTGGCGGCGACAGGAAACTGAAGCTTTCTTT	CASWRRQETEAFF
-	TRBD1	TRBJ2-6	TRBV29-1	TGCAGCGGGACTTCCGGGACAGGGCCTGGGGCCAACGTCCTGACTTTC	CSGTSGTGPGANVLTF
-	-	TRBJ2-1	TRBV27	TGTGCCAGCAGTTTAGTAGGGGCCTACAATGAGCAGTTCTTC	CASSLVGAYNEQFF
-	-	TRBJ2-5	TRBV28	TGTGCCAGCAGACCGCTTGGGTTTGCGGGCGGATCGATAGAGACCCAGTACTTC	CASRPLGFAGGSIETQYF
-	TRBD1	TRBJ1-1	TRBV14	TGTGCCAGCAGCCCCCGGGACAGGGGGCATGGCACTGAAGCTTTCTTT	CASSPRDRGHGTEAFF
-	TRBD1	TRBJ1-2	TRBV6-2/TRBV6-3	TGTGCCAGCAGTAAGACAGGGGGAAACTATGGCTACACCTTC	CASSKTGGNYGYTF
medium-sized	TRBD2	TRBJ2-7	TRBV29-1	TGCAGCGCATCACTACTAGCGGGAGGGCTCCGGTACGAGCAGTACTTC	CSASLLAGGLRYEQYF
once	-	TRBJ1-6	TRBV6-5	TGTGCCAGCAGTTACTCTGCAGGTGGTAATTCACCCCTCCACTTT	CASSYSAGGNSPLHF
-	TRBD1	TRBJ1-1	TRBV11-2	TGTGCCAGCAGCGACAGGGTCAGGTCTGGAAGCACTGAAGCTTTCTTT	CASSDRVRSGSTEAFF